This TCR beta chain was sequenced during a study of shared clonotypes between healthy human individuals (dated by TCRdb to the early 2020s). For the study in its entirety: Two women and three men aged 18 to 49 years were included in the cohort. To estimate repertoire size and how much clonotype sharing occurs between individuals, the study deeply sequenced the blood TCR repertoires of a handful of healthy adults. Different laboratories and diverse techniques were used to prepare libraries and sequence TCR repertoires, to increase sequencing depth and limit assay-specific biases. Between about 0.8 and 8.9 billion PBMCs per donor were obtained by leukapheresis.

As concerns this clone: Its antigen is unknown. Base-call qualities are not available, and no considerably larger clone is one nucleotide away.

The investigation overall reported the following: Pairwise subsampling led to the expectation that sequencing depth would affect the degree of clonotype sharing among donors. The genetic and exposure-history diversity represented was limited by the small number of donors. Sampling was restricted to blood, and TCR repertoires in tissue are likely to differ from TCR repertoires in blood.

Using the deep immunoSEQ assay, multiplex PCR amplified TCR CDR3 regions from genomic DNA. Extracted genomic DNA from each cell subset was distributed evenly across all wells of several immunoSEQ 96-well plates, and each plate was treated as a replicate. For unsorted PBMC, about 270 ng of genomic DNA, equivalent to around 30,000 T cell genomes, went into each replicate PCR. Ten immunoSEQ deep assay plates were used to sequence unsorted PBMC genomic DNA. Purified libraries were measured with a Qubit 3.0 fluorometer, size-checked on a Bioanalyzer 2100, and measured again with the KAPA Library Quantification kit. A separate single-read 150-cycle Illumina NextSeq 550 flow cell was used to sequence each immunoSEQ 96-well plate. On the authors' methods: Because the immunoSEQ output held only junctional sequences and lacked quality scores, the filtering could not match the filtering applied to full-length reads. Sequences were annotated with PyIR, a Python wrapper for IgBLAST v1.9, using IMGT germline references to assign V/J genes and CDR3. Reads were filtered out if the reads had weak V/J assignments (E-value above 1e-6), no CDR3, stop codons, out-of-frame junctions, or ambiguous translated residues. V3J clonotypes were defined as sequences sharing an identical inferred V gene, J gene, and CDR3 amino acid sequence. Percentage overlap between repertoires was calculated by dividing the number of shared unique clonotypes by the size of the smaller repertoire. Repertoire richness was assessed with RTK rarefaction, the Chao1 estimator, and Recon v2.1 estimates of unobserved clonotypes. In TCRdb, the immuneACCESS table is reduced to in-frame sequences with V and J assigned. These tables do not hold every clone; where another copy was compared, an unresolved V gene accounts for under half, and the others remain unexplained. That table furnishes V, J and clone size, whereas the DNA furnished D and trimming. In all, the sample holds 450,000 to 600,000 clones, and 79% of those were seen once. The ten largest clones take up 10% to 15% of the sample.

The donors were healthy, HIV-negative adults who had no recently reported acute infections or vaccinations. Only Caucasian adults living in Nashville, Tennessee, USA were represented among the donors. For unsorted samples, 100 million or so PBMCs were counted, and genomic DNA was extracted using the QIAamp DNA Blood Mini kit. After blood collection by leukapheresis, PBMCs were isolated using Ficoll-Histopaque density gradient centrifugation and then cryopreserved in the vapor phase of liquid nitrogen. The CDR3, from cysteine to phenylalanine, totals 19 residues. The entry retains the CDR3 DNA only, 57 bases that are in frame from base 1. V loses 4 bases at its end and J loses 4 bases; junction bases beyond the gene matches: 13. For CDR1 and CDR2, the germline V gene lists LGHNA and YNFKEQ.

The clonotype was recovered from a woman between 40 and 55 years old in good health. Some clones in this sample may be carry-over from other donors' samples. Sequenced input: PBMCs. The chain couples TRBV4-2 to TRBJ2-2, with TRBD2 identical over 12 junction bases. The base sequence is TGTGCCAGCAGCCCCTTATTGACTAGCGGGAGTACCCCCACCGGGGAGCTGTTTTTT. Its protein product is CASSPLLTSGSTPTGELFF.